This TCR beta chain was identified in a study of tumor-infiltrating lymphocytes in primary liver carcinoma. From roughly 0.45 ug total RNA, TCR beta cDNA was generated with a primer in the constant region. Sequencing libraries for TCR beta derived from three nested multiplex PCR rounds that used slightly modified ARM-PCR. TRBV1-TRBV30 forward primers paired with a C-beta reverse primer drove the first two PCR rounds, about 11 cycles each. TCRdb reprocessed the multiplex PCR reads with MiXCR, giving one entry per CDR3 protein. The sample has under 150,000 distinct CDR3 sequences; under 70% are singletons. Bulk tissue was left unsorted, and RNA and DNA were co-extracted from roughly 20-30 mg of it. This clonotype was detected ten times or more. Germline V CDR1 and CDR2: SGHRS, YFSETQ. V lost 1 base to trimming and J lost 10 bases; unmatched junction nucleotides: 8. The CDR3 loop spans 15 amino acids.

This TCR was sampled from a woman in her sixties with primary liver carcinoma and hepatitis B virus infection. The chain employs TRBV5-1 and TRBJ2-1; 10 positions match TRBD2. Sequencing was done on a sample of tumor-adjacent normal liver tissue. The CDR3, as DNA: TGCGCCAGCAGCTTGACACTAGCGGGACGGGGGGAGCAGTTCTTC. It encodes CASSLTLAGRGEQFF.